The TCR beta chain under discussion was sequenced for a study of cytomegalovirus exposure and HLA in healthy donors. Across the whole study: One earlier analysis, a look at around 180 million T cells, found more than 100 million unique TCR beta sequences. Regarding the study as a whole: Analyzed later, most CMV-associated TCR beta chains appeared HLA-restricted.

Germline-derived CDR1 and CDR2 are MNHEY and SMNVEV (reference sequence). CDR3 size: 14 residues. V gave up 7 bases and J gave up 7 bases, with 20 bases separating them. The PCR was carried out with 60 Vbeta primers and 13 Jbeta primers. Measured with immunoSEQ multiplex PCR; TCRdb has only the in-frame clones, and not every one. The sample has some 150,000 clones; 55% to 80% are singletons. This clone was seen once. Antigen unknown. Material: PBMCs. This rearrangement joins TRBV27 to TRBJ2-7; tentative D call: TRBD1 (7 bases). The source is a woman aged 55-70 years in good health and CMV-seropositive. CDR3 sequence: CASTSWRGQGEQYF. The CDR3 bases are TGTGCCAGCACCTCGTGGAGGGGGCAGGGGGAGCAGTACTTC.